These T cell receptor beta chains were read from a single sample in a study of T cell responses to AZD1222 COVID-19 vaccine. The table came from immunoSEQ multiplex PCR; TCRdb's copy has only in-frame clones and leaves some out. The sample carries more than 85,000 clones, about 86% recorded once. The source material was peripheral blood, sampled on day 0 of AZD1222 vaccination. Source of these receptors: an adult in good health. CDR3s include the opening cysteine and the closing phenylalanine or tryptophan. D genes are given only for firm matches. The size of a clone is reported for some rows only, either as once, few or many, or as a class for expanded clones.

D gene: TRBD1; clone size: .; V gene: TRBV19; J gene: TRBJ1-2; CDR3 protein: CASSAGQGLIDGYTF; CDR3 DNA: TGTGCCAGTAGTGCAGGACAGGGATTAATTGATGGCTACACCTTC
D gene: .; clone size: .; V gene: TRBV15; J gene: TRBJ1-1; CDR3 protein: CATSTGHGVKTEAFF; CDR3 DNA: TGTGCCACCAGTACGGGACACGGGGTAAAGACTGAAGCTTTCTTT
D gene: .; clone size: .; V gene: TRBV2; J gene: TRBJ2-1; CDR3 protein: CAHLRAEKDEQFF; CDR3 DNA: TGTGCCCACCTCAGGGCCGAGAAGGATGAGCAGTTCTTC
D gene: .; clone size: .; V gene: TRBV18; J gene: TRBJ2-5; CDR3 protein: CASSPQGAETQYF; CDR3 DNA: TGTGCCAGCTCACCACAGGGAGCGGAGACCCAGTACTTC
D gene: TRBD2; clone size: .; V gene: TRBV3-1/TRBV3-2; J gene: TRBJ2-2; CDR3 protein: CASTSGGPNTGELFF; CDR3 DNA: TGTGCCAGCACTAGCGGGGGCCCGAACACCGGGGAGCTGTTTTTT
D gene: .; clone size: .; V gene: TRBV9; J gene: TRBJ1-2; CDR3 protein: CASSVVGNYGYTF; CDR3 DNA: TGTGCCAGCAGCGTAGTCGGTAACTATGGCTACACCTTC
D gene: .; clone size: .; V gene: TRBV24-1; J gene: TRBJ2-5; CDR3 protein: CATSAWTGFSETQYF; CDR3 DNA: TGTGCCACCAGTGCCTGGACGGGCTTCTCAGAGACCCAGTACTTC
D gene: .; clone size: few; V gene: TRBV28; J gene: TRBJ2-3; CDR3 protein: CASSSGTDTQYF; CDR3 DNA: TGTGCCAGCAGCTCAGGCACAGATACGCAGTATTTT
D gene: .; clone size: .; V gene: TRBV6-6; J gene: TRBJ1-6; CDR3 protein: CASSRDLAYNSPLHF; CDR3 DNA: TGTGCCAGCAGCCGGGACCTGGCCTATAATTCACCCCTCCACTTT
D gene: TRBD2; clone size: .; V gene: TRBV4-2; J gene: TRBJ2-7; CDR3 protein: CASSRDGGDSYEQYF; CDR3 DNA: TGTGCCAGCAGCCGGGATGGGGGGGACTCCTACGAGCAGTACTTC
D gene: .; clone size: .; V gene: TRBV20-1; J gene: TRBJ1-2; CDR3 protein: CSAREGGGYTF; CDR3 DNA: TGCAGTGCTAGAGAGGGAGGTGGCTACACCTTC
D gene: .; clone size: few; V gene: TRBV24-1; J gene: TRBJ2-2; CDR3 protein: CATSGPVGELFF; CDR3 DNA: TGTGCCACCAGTGGCCCGGTCGGGGAGCTGTTTTTT
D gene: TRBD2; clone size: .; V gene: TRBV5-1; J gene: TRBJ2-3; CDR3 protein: CASSSTPKRGSTDTQYF; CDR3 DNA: TGCGCCAGCAGCTCCACCCCAAAGCGGGGTTCCACAGATACGCAGTATTTT
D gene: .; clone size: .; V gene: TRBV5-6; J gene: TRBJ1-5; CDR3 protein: CASSFNGNQPQHF; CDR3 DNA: TGTGCCAGCAGCTTCAACGGAAATCAGCCCCAGCATTTT
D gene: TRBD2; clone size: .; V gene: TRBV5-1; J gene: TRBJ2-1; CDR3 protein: CASSSKPSGSYNEQFF; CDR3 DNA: TGCGCCAGCAGCTCGAAGCCTAGCGGTTCCTACAATGAGCAGTTCTTC
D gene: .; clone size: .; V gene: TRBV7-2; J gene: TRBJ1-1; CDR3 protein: CASSQFWGPGTEAFF; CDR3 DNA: TGTGCCAGCAGCCAATTTTGGGGTCCGGGTACTGAAGCTTTCTTT
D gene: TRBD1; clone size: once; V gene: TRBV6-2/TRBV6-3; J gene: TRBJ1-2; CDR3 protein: CASSPTGGYGYTF; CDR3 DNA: TGTGCCAGCAGTCCGACAGGGGGTTATGGCTACACCTTC
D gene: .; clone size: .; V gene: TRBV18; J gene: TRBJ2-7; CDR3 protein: CASSPPGDNEQYF; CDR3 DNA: TGTGCCAGCTCACCACCCGGGGATAACGAGCAGTACTTC
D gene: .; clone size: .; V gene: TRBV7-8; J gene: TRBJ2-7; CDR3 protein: CASSFPRRGEFPNEQYF; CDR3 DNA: TGTGCCAGCAGCTTCCCCCGGCGGGGAGAATTTCCCAACGAGCAGTACTTC
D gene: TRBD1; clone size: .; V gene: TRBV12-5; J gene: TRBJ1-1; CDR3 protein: CASGFSVGTGQTEAFF; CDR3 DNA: TGTGCTAGTGGTTTTTCTGTGGGGACAGGGCAAACTGAAGCTTTCTTT
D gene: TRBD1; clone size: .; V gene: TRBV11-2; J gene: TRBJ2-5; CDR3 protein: CASSARQGSQETQYF; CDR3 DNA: TGTGCCAGCAGCGCCCGACAGGGCTCGCAAGAGACCCAGTACTTC
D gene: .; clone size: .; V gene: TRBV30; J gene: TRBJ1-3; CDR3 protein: CAWSQTGGNTIYF; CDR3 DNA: TGTGCCTGGAGCCAAACAGGAGGAAACACCATATATTTT
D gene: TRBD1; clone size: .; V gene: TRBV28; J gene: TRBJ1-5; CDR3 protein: CASSFPTGVQPQHF; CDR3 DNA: TGTGCCAGCAGTTTCCCGACAGGGGTTCAGCCCCAGCATTTT
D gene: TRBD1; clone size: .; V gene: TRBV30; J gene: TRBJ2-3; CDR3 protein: CAWNSAGGRSTRSTDTQYF; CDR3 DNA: TGTGCCTGGAACTCGGCAGGGGGCCGATCGACCCGTAGCACAGATACGCAGTATTTT
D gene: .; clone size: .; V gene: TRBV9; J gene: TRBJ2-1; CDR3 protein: CASSVGGSTYNEQFF; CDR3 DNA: TGTGCCAGCAGCGTAGGAGGTAGTACCTACAATGAGCAGTTCTTC
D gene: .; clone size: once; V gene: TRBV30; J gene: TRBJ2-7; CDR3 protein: CAWRGGTGLENRYEQYF; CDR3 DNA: TGTGCCTGGAGGGGGGGGACAGGTCTCGAAAATCGGTACGAGCAGTACTTC
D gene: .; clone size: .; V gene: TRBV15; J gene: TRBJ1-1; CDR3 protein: CATSRDIGGITEAFF; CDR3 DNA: TGTGCCACCAGCAGAGATATCGGGGGTATCACTGAAGCTTTCTTT
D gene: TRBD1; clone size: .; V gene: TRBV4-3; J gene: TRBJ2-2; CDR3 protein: CASSQVGGTGYTGELFF; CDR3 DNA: TGCGCCAGCAGCCAAGTCGGTGGGACAGGGTACACCGGGGAGCTGTTTTTT
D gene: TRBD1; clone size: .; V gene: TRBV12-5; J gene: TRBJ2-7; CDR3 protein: CASGLPQWTGPSAEQYF; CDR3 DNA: TGTGCTAGTGGTTTGCCACAATGGACAGGGCCCAGCGCGGAGCAGTACTTC
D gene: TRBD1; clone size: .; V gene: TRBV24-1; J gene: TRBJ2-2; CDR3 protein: CATKTGRTGELFF; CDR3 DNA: TGTGCCACAAAGACAGGGCGGACCGGGGAGCTGTTTTTT
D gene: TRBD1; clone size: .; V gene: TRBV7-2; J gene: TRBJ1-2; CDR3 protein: CASSLWDRGGGYTF; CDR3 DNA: TGTGCCAGCAGCTTATGGGACAGGGGGGGTGGCTACACCTTC
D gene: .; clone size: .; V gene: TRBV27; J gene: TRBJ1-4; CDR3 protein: CASSAEGEKLFF; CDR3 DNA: TGTGCCAGCAGCGCGGAGGGTGAAAAACTGTTTTTT
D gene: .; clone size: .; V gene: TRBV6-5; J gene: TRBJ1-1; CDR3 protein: CASSSRLGTEAFF; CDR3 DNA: TGTGCCAGCAGTTCTCGGTTGGGAACTGAAGCTTTCTTT
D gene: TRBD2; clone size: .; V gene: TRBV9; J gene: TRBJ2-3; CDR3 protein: CASSVGAGGPDTQYF; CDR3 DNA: TGTGCCAGCAGCGTAGGGGCGGGAGGGCCAGATACGCAGTATTTT
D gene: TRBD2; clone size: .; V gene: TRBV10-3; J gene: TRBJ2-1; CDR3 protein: CAISGTSSYNEQFF; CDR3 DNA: TGTGCCATCAGTGGGACTAGCTCCTACAATGAGCAGTTCTTC
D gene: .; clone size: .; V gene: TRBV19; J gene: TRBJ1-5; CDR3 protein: CASSIEAGRNQPQHF; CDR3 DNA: TGTGCCAGTAGTATAGAAGCAGGGCGAAATCAGCCCCAGCATTTT
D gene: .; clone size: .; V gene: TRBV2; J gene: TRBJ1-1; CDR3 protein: CASSRTANTEAFF; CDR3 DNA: TGTGCCAGCTCCAGGACAGCAAACACTGAAGCTTTCTTT
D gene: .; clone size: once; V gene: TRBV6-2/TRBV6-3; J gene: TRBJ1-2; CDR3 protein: CASSYRGADYGYTF; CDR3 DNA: TGTGCCAGCAGTTACAGGGGTGCGGACTATGGCTACACCTTC
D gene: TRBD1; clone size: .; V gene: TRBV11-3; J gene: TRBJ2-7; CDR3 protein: CASSLAGTGIYEQYF; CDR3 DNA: TGTGCCAGCAGCTTAGCCGGGACAGGGATATACGAGCAGTACTTC
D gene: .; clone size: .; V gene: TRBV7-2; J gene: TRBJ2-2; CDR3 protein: CASSLGGGLNTGELFF; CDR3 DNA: TGTGCCAGCAGCTTAGGCGGGGGCTTGAACACCGGGGAGCTGTTTTTT